The sequence of this T cell receptor beta chain was determined in a study of T cell responses to AZD1222 COVID-19 vaccine. Produced via immunoSEQ multiplex PCR; TCRdb's table is partial and in-frame only. The sample has roughly 270,000 clones, almost 95% seen once. The CDR3 runs to 14 residues. V was shortened by 0 bases and J by 2 bases, with 6 bases between the two germline ends. Germline V lookup: CDR1 SGDLS, CDR2 YYNGEE. The sequenced sample was peripheral blood, obtained 28 days after the second AZD1222 dose. This rearrangement joins TRBV9 to TRBJ1-3, with no clear D. The TCR originated in an adult who received the AZD1222 COVID-19 vaccine. In DNA, the CDR3 is TGTGCCAGCAGCGTAGAGATAGCTGGAAACACCATATATTTT. It specifies CASSVEIAGNTIYF.